The 27 T cell receptor beta chains in this list originate from one sample, sequenced in a study of OX40 agonist ivuxolimab in advanced cancers. Sequenced by immunoSEQ multiplex PCR; TCRdb stores in-frame clones only, minus some. The sample carries 85,000 to 100,000 clones, 90% to 95% recorded once. The sequences come from CD4+ or CD8+ T cells sorted from blood, collected in a trial of the OX40 agonist ivuxolimab. The receptor source for this set is an adult with an advanced solid tumor such as melanoma, head and neck, liver or kidney cancer.

V and J are TRBV5-1 and TRBJ2-1, with D possibly being TRBD2 (6 bases). Trimming pared 7 bases from V and 8 bases from J, leaving 19 bases between. The CDR3 totals 14 residues. Germline loops: CDR1 SGHRS, CDR2 YFSETQ. The CDR3 sequence: CASHLGGVGDEQFF. CDR3 sequence (DNA): TGCGCCAGCCATTTGGGGGGAGTCGGCGATGAGCAGTTCTTC.

The chain recombines TRBV10-3 with TRBJ2-7; D ambiguous. Trimming cost V 0 bases and J 3 bases, with 9 bases left between them. The CDR3 has 14 amino acids. Per germline, CDR1 ENHRY and CDR2 SYGVKD. The CDR3 region has the DNA TGTGCCATCAGTGAGTCGACCGGCAACTACGAGCAGTACTTC. Its translation: CAISESTGNYEQYF.

The rearrangement joins TRBV5-4 to TRBJ2-1; no clear D. The germline V gene encodes CDR1 SGHNT and CDR2 YYREEE (reference sequence). Trimming stripped 4 bases from V and 9 bases from J, with 20 bases between. The length of the CDR3 is 15 residues. In DNA form, the CDR3 reads TGTGCCAGCAGCGTGGAGATTGGACCGGTCGGTGAGCAGTTCTTC. It encodes CASSVEIGPVGEQFF.

This clone showed up just once. For the CDR3, the DNA is TGTGCCAGCAGCTTGCAGGTCGGGGAGCAGTACTTC. This codes for CASSLQVGEQYF. V and J are TRBV7-9 and TRBJ2-7; D ambiguous. This CDR3 comprises 12 residues. From germline, CDR1 is SEHNR and CDR2 FQNEAQ (reference sequence). Deletions cut 3 bases from V and 7 bases from J, with 10 bases between. The complete variable domain, with remaining parts taken from reference TRBV7-9 and TRBJ2-7, reads DTGVSQNPRHKITKRGQNVTFRCDPISEHNRLYWYRQTLGQGPEFLTYFQNEAQLEKSRLLSDRFSAERPKGSFSTLEIQRTEQGDSAMYLCASSLQVGEQYFGPGTRLTVT.

The J gene is TRBJ1-3, the V gene TRBV6-6; no reliable D call. This CDR3 contains 13 residues. Germline-derived CDR1 and CDR2 are MNHNY and SVGAGI (reference sequence). Trimming removed 6 bases at V and 0 bases at J, with 6 bases between. CDR3 DNA sequence: TGTGCCAGCAGCCAGGACTCTGGAAACACCATATATTTT. It specifies CASSQDSGNTIYF.

The V gene is TRBV9, the J gene TRBJ2-5; 7 bases fit TRBD1. The CDR3 length is 14 residues. The germline gives CDR1 SGDLS, CDR2 YYNGEE. J gave up 3 bases and V 4 bases, and 6 bases lay outside the gene matches. CDR3 loop: CASSSRQGKETQYF. The CDR3 bases are TGTGCCAGCAGCTCCCGACAGGGAAAAGAGACCCAGTACTTC. The full variable domain, its missing parts supplied by reference TRBV9 and TRBJ2-5, is DSGVTQTPKHLITATGQRVTLRCSPRSGDLSVYWYQQSLDQGLQFLIQYYNGEERAKGNILERFSAQQFPDLHSELNLSSLELGDSALYFCASSSRQGKETQYFGPGTRLLVL.

CDR3 DNA sequence: TGTGCCAGCAGCTTAGCGGCGGGAGTATACGAGCAGTTCTTC. Its translation is CASSLAAGVYEQFF. This chain uses TRBV7-9 with TRBJ2-1, with 7 bases lining up with TRBD2. V lost 0 bases to trimming and J lost 10 bases; unmatched junction nucleotides: 6. The germline CDR1 and CDR2 sequences are SEHNR and FQNEAQ (reference sequence). CDR3 length: 14 amino acids.

The CDR3 is CASSDSRTQVSYEQYF. The CDR3 DNA reads TGTGCCAGCAGTGACTCAAGGACGCAGGTCTCCTACGAGCAGTACTTC. The chain couples TRBV6-4 to TRBJ2-7, with unresolved D. V was clipped by 0 bases and J by 0 bases, with 12 bases between them. The CDR3 spans 16 residues. The germline CDR1 and CDR2 sequences are MRHNA and SNTAGT.

The V call is TRBV18, the J call TRBJ2-3, with 10 bases that match TRBD2. There are 15 residues in the CDR3. J gave up 4 bases and V 8 bases, and 9 bases lay outside the gene matches. Germline values: CDR1 KGHSH, CDR2 LQKENI. CDR3 sequence: CASSGLAVSSDTQYF. The CDR3, as DNA: TGTGCCAGCAGCGGACTAGCGGTTTCTTCAGATACGCAGTATTTT.

The J gene is TRBJ2-7, the V gene TRBV28; the match to TRBD2 covers 9 bases. Trimming took 7 bases from V and 0 from J; bases not matched to a gene: 10. Germline lookup yields CDR1 MDHEN and CDR2 SYDVKM. There are 16 residues in the CDR3. The CDR3 DNA reads TGTGCCAGCACCATGGTTATAGCGGGAGCCTCCTACGAGCAGTACTTC. Translation: CASTMVIAGASYEQYF.

Comments on this clone: At one boundary the junction diverges from the germline segment, which might be a read error. The rearrangement uses TRBV7-2 and TRBJ2-1, with TRBD1 matching over 8 bases. Germline V gene data show CDR1 as SGHTA and CDR2 as FQGNSA. This CDR3 comprises 14 residues. The DNA of the CDR3 is TGTGCCAGCAGCCTAGCTAGGGACAGGAATGAGCAGTTCTTC. This translates into CASSLARDRNEQFF.

The rearrangement uses TRBV7-2 and TRBJ1-1; D is uncertain. Between the trimmed V and J ends, which lost 1 base and 2 bases, there was a span of 8 bases. The CDR3 is made up of 14 amino acids. Germline V lookup: CDR1 SGHTA, CDR2 FQGNSA. CDR3 region: CASSLGRGNTEAFF. In DNA, the CDR3 is TGTGCCAGCAGCTTAGGGCGGGGAAACACTGAAGCTTTCTTT.

In its sample, this clone was seen once. The chain is built from TRBV28 and TRBJ2-7; 9 bases align to TRBD1. CDR3 length: 16 residues. Trimming cost V 7 bases and J 6 bases; bases outside gene matches: 16. Germline values: CDR1 MDHEN, CDR2 SYDVKM. The CDR3: CASTAGTGSLSGEQYF. In nucleotides, the CDR3 is TGTGCCAGCACAGCCGGGACAGGGTCTTTAAGCGGCGAGCAGTACTTC.

The chain combines TRBV10-3 with TRBJ2-1, with D maybe TRBD2 (6 bases). In germline, CDR1 is ENHRY, CDR2 SYGVKD. The CDR3 is 13 residues long. V shed 11 bases and J shed 5 bases, with 16 bases lying between them. CDR3 sequence reads: CAVQRRENNEQFF. For the CDR3, the DNA is TGTGCCGTCCAGAGACGGGAGAACAATGAGCAGTTCTTC.

The rearrangement links TRBV6-6 to TRBJ1-2, with no clear D. Germline V gene sequence: CDR1 MNHNY, CDR2 SVGAGI (reference sequence). CDR3 length equals 15 residues. Trimming left V 6 bases short and J 3 bases short, with 17 bases between. As DNA, the CDR3 is TGTGCCAGCAGGTGGACCCGGATCCGAGACTATGGCTACACCTTC. This sequence encodes CASRWTRIRDYGYTF.

This clone came up a few times. J is TRBJ1-1 and V is TRBV28, with no clear D. Germline CDR1 and CDR2: MDHEN and SYDVKM. The CDR3 is 14 residues long. V shed 6 bases and J shed 0 bases, with 11 bases lying between them. The CDR3, as DNA: TGTGCCAGCAGCTTGAGGCAGGTGAACACTGAAGCTTTCTTT. It encodes CASSLRQVNTEAFF.

The chain uses TRBV5-1 and TRBJ2-2; weak D call: TRBD1 (6 bases). The germline gives CDR1 SGHRS, CDR2 YFSETQ. This CDR3 region has 13 residues. Trimming left V 5 bases short and J 5 bases short, with 10 bases between. Here the CDR3 DNA reads TGCGCCAGCAGGTCAGGGGATACCGGGGAGCTGTTTTTT. It yields the protein CASRSGDTGELFF. Combining the CDR3 with reference TRBV5-1 and TRBJ2-2 gives the whole variable domain KAGVTQTPRYLIKTRGQQVTLSCSPISGHRSVSWYQQTPGQGLQFLFEYFSETQRNKGNFPGRFSGRQFSNSRSEMNVSTLELGDSALYLCASRSGDTGELFFGEGSRLTVL.

The genes are TRBV29-1 and TRBJ1-2; no definite D call. CDR1 and CDR2 from the germline V gene are SQVTM and ANQGSEA. Trimming pared 3 bases from V and 8 bases from J, leaving 4 bases between. This CDR3 contains 9 residues. In DNA form, the CDR3 reads TGCAGCGTTGACGAGGGCTACACCTTC. As protein: CSVDEGYTF.

The gene calls are TRBV7-3 and TRBJ2-3, with 8 bases aligning to TRBD2. The germline CDR1 and CDR2 sequences are SGHTA and FQGTGA. V lost 4 bases to trimming and J lost 2 bases; unmatched junction nucleotides: 5. This CDR3 is 15 amino acids long. Written as DNA, the CDR3 is TGTGCCAGCAGCTCCAGACTAGCGTTCACAGATACGCAGTATTTT. The encoded protein is CASSSRLAFTDTQYF.

V gene TRBV28 combines with J gene TRBJ1-2; 9 positions agree with TRBD1. With V trimmed by 4 bases and J by 5 bases, 2 bases remained unmatched. This CDR3 has 13 amino acids. Germline loops: CDR1 MDHEN, CDR2 SYDVKM. The CDR3 here is CASSSGQGYGYTF. The CDR3 bases are TGTGCCAGCAGTTCCGGACAGGGGTATGGCTACACCTTC.

V usage is TRBV29-1 and J usage is TRBJ2-1; no clear D. The CDR3 contains 14 residues. The V end lost 7 bases, the J end lost 0 bases, and 13 bases lay between the germline ends. In germline, CDR1 is SQVTM, CDR2 ANQGSEA. This CDR3 is CSALSLGSYNEQFF. In nucleotides, the CDR3 is TGCAGCGCCCTCAGCCTAGGCTCCTACAATGAGCAGTTCTTC.

The chain has TRBV29-1 and TRBJ2-5, with 8 positions matching TRBD1. From germline, CDR1 is SQVTM and CDR2 ANQGSEA. CDR3 length: 12 residues. J was trimmed by 2 bases and V by 7 bases; bases with no gene match: 3. The CDR3 nucleotides read TGCAGCGCACGGACAGGGCAAGAGACCCAGTACTTC. It yields the protein CSARTGQETQYF.

This CDR3 reads CASSLDGVTDTQYF. In nucleotides, the CDR3 is TGCGCCAGCAGCTTGGATGGGGTCACAGATACGCAGTATTTT. The chain uses TRBV5-1 and TRBJ2-3, with D unresolved. Germline V lookup: CDR1 SGHRS, CDR2 YFSETQ. V was trimmed by 0 bases and J by 2 bases, leaving 7 bases between them. This CDR3 contains 14 residues. The whole variable domain, filled in from reference TRBV5-1 and TRBJ2-3, reads KAGVTQTPRYLIKTRGQQVTLSCSPISGHRSVSWYQQTPGQGLQFLFEYFSETQRNKGNFPGRFSGRQFSNSRSEMNVSTLELGDSALYLCASSLDGVTDTQYFGPGTRLTVL.

The rearrangement uses TRBV7-2 and TRBJ2-3; 14 bases are shared with TRBD2. Trimming at V came to 7 bases and at J to 4 bases, leaving 4 bases not matched to a gene. Germline V gene data show CDR1 as SGHTA and CDR2 as FQGNSA. The CDR3 consists of 15 residues. CDR3 protein: CASTGLAGGSDTQYF. The CDR3 DNA reads TGTGCCAGCACCGGACTAGCGGGAGGCTCAGATACGCAGTATTTT.

The V call is TRBV6-6, the J call TRBJ2-1, with D hard to call. Per the germline V gene, CDR1 is MNHNY and CDR2 is SVGAGI (reference sequence). Trimming took 5 bases from V and 0 from J, leaving 5 bases between them. CDR3 size: 13 residues. CDR3 DNA sequence: TGTGCCAGCAGTCAAGGCTCCTACAATGAGCAGTTCTTC. Its translation is CASSQGSYNEQFF.

The chain joins TRBV11-1 to TRBJ2-3; 9 nucleotides line up with TRBD2. Trimming removed 8 bases from V and 7 bases from J; junction bases left unmatched: 13. The CDR3 runs 15 residues. In germline, CDR1 is SGHAT, CDR2 FQDESV (reference sequence). CDR3 in DNA: TGTGCCAGCTCCTGGGCGGGAGGGCCCGTATATACGCAGTATTTT. It codes for CASSWAGGPVYTQYF.

The chain combines TRBV5-1 with TRBJ2-3; TRBD2 might be the D (5 bases). Germline loops: CDR1 SGHRS, CDR2 YFSETQ. V lost 0 bases, J lost 0 bases, and 8 bases lay in between. The CDR3 is 15 residues long. The CDR3 region is CASSLGGHSTDTQYF. CDR3 coding DNA: TGCGCCAGCAGCTTGGGAGGGCACAGCACAGATACGCAGTATTTT.